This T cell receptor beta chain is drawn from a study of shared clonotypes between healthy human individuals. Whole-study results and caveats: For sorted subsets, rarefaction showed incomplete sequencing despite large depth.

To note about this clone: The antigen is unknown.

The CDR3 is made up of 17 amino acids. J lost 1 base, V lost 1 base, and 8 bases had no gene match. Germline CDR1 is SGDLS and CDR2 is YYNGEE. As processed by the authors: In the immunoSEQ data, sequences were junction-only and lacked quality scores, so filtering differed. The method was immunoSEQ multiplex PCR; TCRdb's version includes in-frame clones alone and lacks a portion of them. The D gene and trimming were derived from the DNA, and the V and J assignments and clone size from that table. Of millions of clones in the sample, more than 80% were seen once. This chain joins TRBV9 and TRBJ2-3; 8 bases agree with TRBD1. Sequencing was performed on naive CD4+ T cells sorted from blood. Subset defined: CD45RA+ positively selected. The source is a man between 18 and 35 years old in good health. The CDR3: CASSVMSGGGGTDTQYF. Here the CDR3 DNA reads TGTGCCAGCAGCGTAATGTCAGGGGGCGGAGGCACAGATACGCAGTATTTT.